A single TCR beta chain is shown here with its context. Generated by immunoSEQ multiplex PCR, the TCRdb table keeps only in-frame clones and is missing some. This table has about 490,000 clones, over 75% appearing once. The germline gives CDR1 ENHRY, CDR2 SYGVKD. Trimming at V came to 6 bases and at J to 1 base, leaving 8 bases not matched to a gene. The CDR3 length is 15 residues. The data stem from a study of blood T cell repertoires in COVID-19. The sequenced material came from peripheral blood. The receptor was isolated from a human donor in a cohort sampled during active COVID-19. This chain joins TRBV10-3 and TRBJ1-1, with 7 bases matching TRBD1. Here the CDR3 reads CAIRGQSVSNTEAFF. The CDR3 DNA reads as TGTGCCATCAGGGGACAGTCAGTATCGAACACTGAAGCTTTCTTT.